This T cell receptor (beta chain) is drawn from a study of CD8+ T cells in alopecia areata. Extracted RNA was reverse transcribed, and the resulting cDNA served as sequencing template. TCRdb keeps only in-frame clones here, not all; method: immunoSEQ multiplex PCR. The data show around 190,000 clones, about 56% seen once. This clone has a count of ten or more. What it recognizes is unknown. Study-wide results and caveats: Lesional tissue from the scalp (especially in alopecia totalis/universalis) showed higher clonality than normal scalp. Sequencing of scalp samples also includes resident alphabeta T cells from normal skin.

V was clipped by 2 bases and J by 3 bases, with 10 bases between them. CDR3 length equals 14 residues. Germline values: CDR1 SEHNR, CDR2 FQNEAQ (reference sequence). This rearrangement joins TRBV7-9 to TRBJ1-2, with unresolved D. The source of this sequence is a human donor in good health. Sequencing was performed on CD8+ T cells sorted from blood. For the CDR3, the DNA is TGTGCCAGCAGCTTAAGGGCAGCCGACTATGGCTACACCTTC. Translated, it gives CASSLRAADYGYTF.